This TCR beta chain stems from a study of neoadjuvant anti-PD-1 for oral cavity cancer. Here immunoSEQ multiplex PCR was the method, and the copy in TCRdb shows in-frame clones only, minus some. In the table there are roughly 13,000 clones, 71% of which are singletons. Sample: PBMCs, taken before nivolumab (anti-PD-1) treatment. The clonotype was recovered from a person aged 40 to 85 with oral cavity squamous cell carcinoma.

As DNA, the CDR3 is TGTGCCAGCAGTTACAGGGGCCTCTCTGGAAACACCATATATTTT. Its protein product is CASSYRGLSGNTIYF. The rearrangement joins TRBV27 to TRBJ1-3, with 7 bases fitting TRBD1. V shed 4 bases, J shed 0 bases, and the junction held 3 bases outside the gene matches. Germline CDR1 reads MNHEY; CDR2 reads SMNVEV (reference sequence). This CDR3 region has 15 residues.